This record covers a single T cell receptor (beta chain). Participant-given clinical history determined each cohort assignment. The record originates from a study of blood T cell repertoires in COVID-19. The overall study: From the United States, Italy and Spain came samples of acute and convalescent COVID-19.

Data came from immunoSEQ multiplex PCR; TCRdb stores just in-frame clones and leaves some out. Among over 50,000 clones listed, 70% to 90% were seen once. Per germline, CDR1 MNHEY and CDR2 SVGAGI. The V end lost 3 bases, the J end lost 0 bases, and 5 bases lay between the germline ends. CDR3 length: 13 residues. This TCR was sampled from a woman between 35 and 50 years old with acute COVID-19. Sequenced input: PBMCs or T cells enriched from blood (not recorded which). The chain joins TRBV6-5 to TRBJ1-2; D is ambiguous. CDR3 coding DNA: TGTGCCAGCAGTTATCCGGCTAACTATGGCTACACCTTC. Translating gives CASSYPANYGYTF.